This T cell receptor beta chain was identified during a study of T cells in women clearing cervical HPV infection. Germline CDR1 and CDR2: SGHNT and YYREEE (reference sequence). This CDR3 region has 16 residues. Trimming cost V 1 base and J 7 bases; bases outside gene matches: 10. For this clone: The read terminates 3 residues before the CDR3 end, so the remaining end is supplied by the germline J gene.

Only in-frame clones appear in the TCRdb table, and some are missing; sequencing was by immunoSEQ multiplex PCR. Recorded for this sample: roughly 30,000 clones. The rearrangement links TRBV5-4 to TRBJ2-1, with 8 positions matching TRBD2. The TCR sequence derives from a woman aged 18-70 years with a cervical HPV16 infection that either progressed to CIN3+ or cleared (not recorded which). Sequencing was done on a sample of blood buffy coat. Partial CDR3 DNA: TGTGCCAGCAGCTTGAAGGCAGCGGGAGAGCGGAATGAG. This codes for CASSLKAAGERNE. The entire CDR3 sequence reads CASSLKAAGERNEQFF. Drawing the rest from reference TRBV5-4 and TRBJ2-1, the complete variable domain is ETGVTQSPTHLIKTRGQQVTLRCSSQSGHNTVSWYQQALGQGPQFIFQYYREEENGRGNFPPRFSGLQFPNYSSELNVNALELDDSALYLCASSLKAAGERNEQFFGPGTRLTVL.